This T cell receptor beta chain stems from a study of blood T cell repertoires in COVID-19. As processed by the authors: Amplifying reference gene primers gave estimates of nucleated cell counts. Clones were sequenced by immunoSEQ multiplex PCR, and TCRdb holds only the in-frame ones, with some missing. V and J calls and clone size are copied from that table; D and trimming were computed from the DNA. The sample lists 200,000 to 250,000 clones, 85% to 90% occurring once. The CDR3 runs to 15 residues. V lost 3 bases and J 2 bases, leaving 11 bases between the germline ends. CDR1 and CDR2 from the germline V gene are MDHEN and SYDVKM. Everyone who took part was about 18 to 90 years old, and they came from about 23 US areas. Allocation to cohorts depended on clinical history reported by the participants. The table lists this clone with a count of one.

The chain is built from TRBV28 and TRBJ1-5; D might be TRBD1 (5 bases). The sequence was collected from a woman under 30 in a cohort exposed to, infected with or recovered from COVID-19 (not recorded which). Sample: PBMCs or T cells enriched from blood (not recorded which). For the CDR3, the DNA is TGTGCCAGCAGTTTGTCAGGGATCGGCAATCAGCCCCAGCATTTT. This translates into CASSLSGIGNQPQHF.